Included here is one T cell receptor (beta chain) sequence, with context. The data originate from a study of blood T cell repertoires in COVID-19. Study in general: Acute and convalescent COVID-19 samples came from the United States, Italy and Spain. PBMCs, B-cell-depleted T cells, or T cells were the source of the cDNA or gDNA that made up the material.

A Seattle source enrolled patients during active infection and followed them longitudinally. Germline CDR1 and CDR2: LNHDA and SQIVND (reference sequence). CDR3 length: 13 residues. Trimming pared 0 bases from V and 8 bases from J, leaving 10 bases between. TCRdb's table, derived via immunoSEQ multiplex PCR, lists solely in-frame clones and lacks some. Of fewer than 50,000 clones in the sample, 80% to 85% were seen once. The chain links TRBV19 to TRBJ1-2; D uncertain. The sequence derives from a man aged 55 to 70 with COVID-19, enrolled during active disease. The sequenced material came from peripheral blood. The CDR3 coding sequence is TGTGCCAGTAGTATAGAAGGTATCGGGGGCTACACCTTC. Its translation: CASSIEGIGGYTF.